One sample yielded the 7 T cell receptor beta chains listed below, sequenced in a study of T cell repertoires in cytomegalovirus infection. Using its own MiXCR run on the reads, TCRdb lists one record per CDR3 protein. The sample carries fewer than 200,000 distinct CDR3 sequences, 14% recorded once. Sequenced material: PBMCs. The source of these receptors is a human donor in good health (CMV status not recorded). Some clones in this sample may be carry-over from other donors' samples.

This clonotype has just a few counts. The rearrangement uses TRBV7-2 and TRBJ1-5, with D maybe TRBD1 (5 bases). The CDR3 loop spans 15 amino acids. The germline V gene encodes CDR1 SGHTA and CDR2 FQGNSA. Trimming shortened V by 8 bases and J by 7 bases, and 21 bases separated the two germline ends. CDR3 coding DNA: TGTGCCAGCCGGACGGGGCCCCTACTAGGCCAGCCCCAGCATTTT. Translating gives CASRTGPLLGQPQHF.

The genes are TRBV28 and TRBJ2-2; D is unclear. CDR3 size: 12 residues. The V end was cut by 3 bases, the J end by 6 bases, with 5 bases between. Germline CDR1 and CDR2: MDHEN and SYDVKM. The CDR3 DNA is TGTGCCAGCAGTTTGGAAGCCGGGGAGCTGTTTTTT. It is translated as CASSLEAGELFF.

This clonotype was detected ten times or more. V and J are TRBV7-3 and TRBJ1-1, with 8 positions matching TRBD1. V trimming: 8 bases; J trimming: 2 bases; junction bases outside the gene matches: 4. The CDR3 extends over 13 amino acids. Per the germline V gene, CDR1 is SGHTA and CDR2 is FQGTGA. The CDR3 is CASSTGGNTEAFF. CDR3 nucleotide sequence: TGTGCCAGCTCTACAGGGGGAAACACTGAAGCTTTCTTT.

This clonotype has a count of ten or more. The rearrangement uses TRBV7-6 and TRBJ2-5; maybe TRBD2 (6 bases). V gave up 2 bases and J gave up 5 bases, with 12 bases separating them. The CDR3 is made up of 14 amino acids. The germline gives CDR1 SGHVS, CDR2 FNYEAQ. The CDR3 protein is CASSLSAGGETQYF. The CDR3 DNA follows: TGTGCCAGCAGCTTATCGGCAGGAGGGGAGACCCAGTACTTC.

This chain connects TRBV14 to TRBJ1-1; 9 nucleotides match TRBD1. The CDR3 has 18 amino acids. Losses at the gene ends were 0 bases for V and 0 bases for J; bases not matched to a gene: 8. Germline assignment: CDR1 SGHDN and CDR2 FVKESK. The CDR3 sequence is CASSQDPGQGWLNTEAFF. CDR3 nucleotides: TGTGCCAGCAGCCAAGATCCGGGACAGGGATGGCTGAACACTGAAGCTTTCTTT.

This rearrangement joins TRBV6-5 to TRBJ2-7; no firm D call. Germline CDR1 reads MNHEY; CDR2 reads SVGAGI. The V and J ends lost 2 bases and 0 bases respectively, with 8 bases between them. This CDR3 comprises 14 residues. CDR3: CASSYRESSYEQYF. DNA for the CDR3: TGTGCCAGCAGTTACAGGGAAAGCTCCTACGAGCAGTACTTC.

In its sample, this clonotype was seen once. The CDR3 is CASSLAMGQTTETQYF. In DNA form, the CDR3 reads TGTGCCAGCAGCTTAGCGATGGGACAAACTACAGAGACCCAGTACTTC. This sequence joins TRBV7-6 and TRBJ2-5, with D perhaps matching TRBD1 (6 bases). This CDR3 is built from 16 residues. V shed 0 bases and J shed 4 bases, with 15 bases lying between them. Germline V gene data show CDR1 as SGHVS and CDR2 as FNYEAQ.